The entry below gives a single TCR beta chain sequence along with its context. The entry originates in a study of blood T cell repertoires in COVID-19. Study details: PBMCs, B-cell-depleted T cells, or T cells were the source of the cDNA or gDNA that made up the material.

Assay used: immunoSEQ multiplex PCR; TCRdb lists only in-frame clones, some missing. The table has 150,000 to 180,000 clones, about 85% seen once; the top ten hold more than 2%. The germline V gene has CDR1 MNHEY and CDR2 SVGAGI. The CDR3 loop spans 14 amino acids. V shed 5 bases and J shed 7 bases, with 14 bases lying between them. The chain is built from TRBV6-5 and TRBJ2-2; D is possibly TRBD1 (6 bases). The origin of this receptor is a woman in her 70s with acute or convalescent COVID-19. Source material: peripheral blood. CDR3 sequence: CASSLTQGGGELFF. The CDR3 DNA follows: TGTGCCAGCAGTCTAACACAGGGTGGCGGGGAGCTGTTTTTT.